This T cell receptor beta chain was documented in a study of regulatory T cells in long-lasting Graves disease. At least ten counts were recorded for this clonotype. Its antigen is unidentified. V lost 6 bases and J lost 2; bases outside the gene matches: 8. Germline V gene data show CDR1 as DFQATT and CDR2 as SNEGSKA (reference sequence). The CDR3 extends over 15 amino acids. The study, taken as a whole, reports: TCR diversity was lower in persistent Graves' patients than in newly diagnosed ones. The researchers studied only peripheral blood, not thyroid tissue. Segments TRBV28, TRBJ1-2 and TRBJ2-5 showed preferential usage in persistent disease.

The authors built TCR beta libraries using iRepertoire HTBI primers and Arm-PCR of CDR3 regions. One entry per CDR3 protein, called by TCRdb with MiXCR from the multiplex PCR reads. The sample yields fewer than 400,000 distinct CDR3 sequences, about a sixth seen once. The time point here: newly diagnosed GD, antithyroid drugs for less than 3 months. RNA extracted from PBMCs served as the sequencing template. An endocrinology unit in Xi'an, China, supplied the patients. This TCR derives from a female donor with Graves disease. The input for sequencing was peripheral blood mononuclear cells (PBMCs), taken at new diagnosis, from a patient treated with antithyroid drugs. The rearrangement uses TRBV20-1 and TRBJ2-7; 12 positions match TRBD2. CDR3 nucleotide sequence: TGCAGTGCAGGGCTAGCGGGAGGGACGGCCTACGAGCAGTACTTC. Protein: CSAGLAGGTAYEQYF.